The rows below give T cell receptor beta chains drawn from one sample of a study of response to subunit inactivated influenza vaccine. One entry per CDR3 protein, called by TCRdb with MiXCR from the RT-PCR reads. Here the sample spans some 800,000 distinct CDR3 sequences, around 21% being singletons. The source was PBMCs from blood, collected 4 to 6 days after vaccination. These TCRs come from a man aged 50 to 60 who received an inactivated influenza vaccine. Both conserved end residues are trimmed from each CDR3. The order of the fields is J gene, V gene, CDR3 protein.

TRBJ2-1 | TRBV12-3/TRBV12-4 | ASGPPGLADYNEQF
TRBJ2-1 | TRBV11-2 | ASSLGLAGALSSYNEQF
TRBJ2-5 | TRBV7-6 | ASSLGWGQSQETQY
TRBJ2-7 | TRBV7-8 | ASSRTGPLYEQY
TRBJ2-7 | TRBV29-1 | SVEGAGSDEQY
TRBJ1-4 | TRBV28 | ASSLGREGKLF
TRBJ2-1 | TRBV5-1 | ASSLVGTAYNEQF
TRBJ2-7 | TRBV20-1 | SAKELRYEQY
TRBJ2-7 | TRBV6-1 | ASSIAGEPPYEQY
TRBJ2-3 | TRBV21-1 | ASSMQLAGLDTQY
TRBJ2-3 | TRBV11-1 | ASSTARGKDRTDTQY
TRBJ2-7 | TRBV10-3 | AISEQGGPYEQY
TRBJ2-2 | TRBV20-1 | SASHSGGAGELF
TRBJ2-7 | TRBV20-1 | SADRPRTYEQY
TRBJ1-3 | TRBV4-1 | ASSQEVIFSGNTIY
TRBJ1-1 | TRBV4-2 | ASSQVRDSEAF
TRBJ1-3 | TRBV27 | ASICALHSGNTIY
TRBJ2-3 | TRBV5-1 | ASSPSGTDTQY
TRBJ2-1 | TRBV6-5 | ASSYSFNPTARINNEQF
TRBJ2-7 | TRBV18 | ASSAGTGGGEQY
TRBJ2-1 | TRBV5-6 | ASSRDQGNEQF
TRBJ2-5 | TRBV29-1 | SVETGGETQY
TRBJ2-3 | TRBV11-1 | ASSLGFGQGAGADTQY
TRBJ1-2 | TRBV10-3 | AISESLGNANYGYT
TRBJ1-2 | TRBV29-1 | SVVGGELANYGYT
TRBJ2-3 | TRBV5-1 | ASSAGLPSSTDTQY
TRBJ2-5 | TRBV7-2 | ASSGRQGETQY
TRBJ1-4 | TRBV12-3/TRBV12-4 | ASRLRGNEKLF
TRBJ2-5 | TRBV7-8 | ASSLFSTGGSQETQY
TRBJ2-1 | TRBV6-2/TRBV6-3 | ASTGGGPHVPAKNEQF
TRBJ2-7 | TRBV6-1 | ASTIRDGDYEQY
TRBJ1-4 | TRBV30 | AWRPGLLNEKLF
TRBJ2-1 | TRBV7-8 | ASSLLPAGGPGYNEQF
TRBJ2-5 | TRBV5-1 | ASSLYAGSSSQQETQY
TRBJ2-1 | TRBV20-1 | SAMHRSGGANEQF
TRBJ2-7 | TRBV7-9 | ASSRDTAYEQY
TRBJ2-3 | TRBV5-1 | ASSPGPRGDTQY
TRBJ2-1 | TRBV5-1 | ASTSGRSYNEQF
TRBJ2-7 | TRBV9 | AGSVGSTGISGEQY
TRBJ2-1 | TRBV4-3 | ASSQSWDSRVEQF
TRBJ1-2 | TRBV6-2/TRBV6-3 | ASRPGGGYGYT
TRBJ1-5 | TRBV30 | AWSVHEDQPQH
TRBJ2-3 | TRBV6-1 | ASRTRGLTDTQY
TRBJ2-7 | TRBV12-3/TRBV12-4 | ASSKGFYEQY
TRBJ2-7 | TRBV20-1 | SASRRTSGRGYEQY
TRBJ2-1 | TRBV10-3 | AISDGRGENNEQF
TRBJ2-2 | TRBV10-3 | AATERVETGELF
TRBJ1-2 | TRBV29-1 | SVVAGDGYT
TRBJ2-5 | TRBV10-3 | AISSGTSGTKGTQY
TRBJ2-1 | TRBV29-1 | SVVQYSEQF
TRBJ2-5 | TRBV7-9 | ASSTRQGANETQY
TRBJ2-7 | TRBV20-1 | SATPRVGLASYEQY
TRBJ2-5 | TRBV25-1 | ASSDPTPGLAGGQETQY
TRBJ1-1 | TRBV29-1 | SVESPRGRRNTEAF